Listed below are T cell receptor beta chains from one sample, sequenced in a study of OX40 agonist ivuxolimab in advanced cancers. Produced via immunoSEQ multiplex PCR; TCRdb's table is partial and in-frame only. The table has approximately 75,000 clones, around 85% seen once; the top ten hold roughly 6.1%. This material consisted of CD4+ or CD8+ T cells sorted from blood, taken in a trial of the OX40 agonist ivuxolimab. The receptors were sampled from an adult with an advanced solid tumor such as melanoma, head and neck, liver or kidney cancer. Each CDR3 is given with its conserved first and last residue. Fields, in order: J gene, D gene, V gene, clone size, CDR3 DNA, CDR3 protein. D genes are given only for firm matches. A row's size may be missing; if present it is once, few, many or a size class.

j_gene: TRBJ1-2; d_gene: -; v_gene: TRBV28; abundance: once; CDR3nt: TGTGCCAGCAGTTCTCCCTGGGGCAGCTCAAGCAACTATGGCTACACCTTC; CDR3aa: CASSSPWGSSSNYGYTF
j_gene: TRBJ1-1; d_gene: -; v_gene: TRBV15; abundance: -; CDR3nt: TGTGCCACCAGCAGGTACCGTTCCATGAACACTGAAGCTTTCTTT; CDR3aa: CATSRYRSMNTEAFF
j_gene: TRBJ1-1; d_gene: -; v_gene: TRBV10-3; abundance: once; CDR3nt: TGTGCCATCAGTAATAGCAGAATGAACACTGAAGCTTTCTTT; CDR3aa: CAISNSRMNTEAFF
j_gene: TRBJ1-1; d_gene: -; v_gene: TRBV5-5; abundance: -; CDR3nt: TGTGCCAGCAGCTTGATTCCGGGCAGAATGAACACTGAAGCTTTCTTT; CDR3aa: CASSLIPGRMNTEAFF
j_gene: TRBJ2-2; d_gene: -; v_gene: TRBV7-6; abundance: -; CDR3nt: TGTGCCAGCAGTCCCTGGGGGGAGGACACCGGGGAGCTGTTTTTT; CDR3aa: CASSPWGEDTGELFF
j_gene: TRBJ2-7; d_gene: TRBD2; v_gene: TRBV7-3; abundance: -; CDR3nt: TGTGCCAGCAGCCTCGGGACTAGCGGGAGCTTGCAGTACTTC; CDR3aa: CASSLGTSGSLQYF
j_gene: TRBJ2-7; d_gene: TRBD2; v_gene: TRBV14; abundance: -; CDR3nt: TGTGCCAGCAGCCAAGATCTAGCGGGAGGGCCCTACGAGCAGTACTTC; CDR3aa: CASSQDLAGGPYEQYF
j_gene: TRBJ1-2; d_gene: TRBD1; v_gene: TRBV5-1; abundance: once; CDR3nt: TGCGCCAGCAGCCTTGGGGTCCCAGGGGGTTATGGCTACACCTTC; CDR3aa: CASSLGVPGGYGYTF
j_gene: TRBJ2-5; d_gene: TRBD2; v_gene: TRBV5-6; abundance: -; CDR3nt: TGTGCCAGCAGCCCCGGGACTAGCGGATATGCAGAGACCCAGTACTTC; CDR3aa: CASSPGTSGYAETQYF
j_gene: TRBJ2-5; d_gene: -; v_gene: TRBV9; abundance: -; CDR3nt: TGTGCCAGCAGCGCCACTTCGACTAATCAAGAGACCCAGTACTTC; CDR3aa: CASSATSTNQETQYF
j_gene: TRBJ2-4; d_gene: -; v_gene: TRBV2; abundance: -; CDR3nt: TGTGCCAGCAGTGTACAGGCGATGGCCTACTTC; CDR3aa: CASSVQAMAYF
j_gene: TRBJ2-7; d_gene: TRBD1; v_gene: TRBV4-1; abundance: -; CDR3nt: TGCGCCAGCAGCCAACGGGGACAGGGGGCTGACGAGCAGTACTTC; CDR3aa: CASSQRGQGADEQYF
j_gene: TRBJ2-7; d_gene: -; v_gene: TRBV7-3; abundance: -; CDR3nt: TGTGCCAGCAGCTTAAGCGGCGACTCCTACGAGCAGTACTTC; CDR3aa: CASSLSGDSYEQYF
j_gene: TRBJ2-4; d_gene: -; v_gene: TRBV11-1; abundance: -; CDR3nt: TGTGCCAGCAGCTTGGGAGGAGCCAAAAACATTCAGTACTTC; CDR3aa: CASSLGGAKNIQYF
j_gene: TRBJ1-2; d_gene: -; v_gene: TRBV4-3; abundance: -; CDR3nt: TGCGCCAGCAGCCAAGATAAAGGGGTCCTTGGCTACACCTTC; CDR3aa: CASSQDKGVLGYTF
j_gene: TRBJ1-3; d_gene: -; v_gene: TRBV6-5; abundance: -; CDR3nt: TGTGCCAGCAGTTACTACGGGGGATCTGGAAACACCATATATTTT; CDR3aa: CASSYYGGSGNTIYF
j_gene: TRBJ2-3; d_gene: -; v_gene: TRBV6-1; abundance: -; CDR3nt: TGTGCCAGCGCCCCCTGGCCAGATACGCAGTATTTT; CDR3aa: CASAPWPDTQYF
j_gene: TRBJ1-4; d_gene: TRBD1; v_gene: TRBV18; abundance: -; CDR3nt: TGTGCCAGCTCACCATATCCGACAGGGGGAAACGAAAAACTGTTTTTT; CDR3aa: CASSPYPTGGNEKLFF
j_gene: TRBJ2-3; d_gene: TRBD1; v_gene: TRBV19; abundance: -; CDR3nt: TGTGCCAGTAGTATAGATCTCGGGACAGGGGGCACAGATACGCAGTATTTT; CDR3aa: CASSIDLGTGGTDTQYF
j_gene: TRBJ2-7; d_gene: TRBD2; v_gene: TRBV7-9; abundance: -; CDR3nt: TGTGCCAGCAGCCCCGATAGCGGGGCCGGGGGTGAGCAGTACTTC; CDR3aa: CASSPDSGAGGEQYF
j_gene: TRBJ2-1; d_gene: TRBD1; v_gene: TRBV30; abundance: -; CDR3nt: TGTGCCTGGGGGCAGGGGGTTCGGGGCAATGAGCAGTTCTTC; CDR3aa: CAWGQGVRGNEQFF
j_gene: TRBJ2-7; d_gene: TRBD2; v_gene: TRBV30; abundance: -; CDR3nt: TGTGCCTGGAGGGCTAGCGGGGGAATCTACGAGCAGTACTTC; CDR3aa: CAWRASGGIYEQYF
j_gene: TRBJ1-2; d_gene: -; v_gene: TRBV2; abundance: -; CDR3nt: TGTGCCAGCAGTGAATTACCGGGAATCTATGGCTACACCTTC; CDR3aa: CASSELPGIYGYTF
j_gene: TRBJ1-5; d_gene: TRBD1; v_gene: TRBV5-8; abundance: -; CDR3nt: TGTGCCAGCAGATACCGGGACAGGGGAAGCAATCAGCCCCAGCATTTT; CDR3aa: CASRYRDRGSNQPQHF
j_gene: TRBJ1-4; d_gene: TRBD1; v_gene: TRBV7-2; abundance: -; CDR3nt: TGTGCCAGCAGCTTAGCGTCAGGGGGCAATGAAAAACTGTTTTTT; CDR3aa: CASSLASGGNEKLFF
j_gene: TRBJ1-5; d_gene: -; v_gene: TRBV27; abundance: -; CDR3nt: TGTGCCAGCAGTTTTGGGGCAGGCCAAAATCCCCAGCATTTT; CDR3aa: CASSFGAGQNPQHF
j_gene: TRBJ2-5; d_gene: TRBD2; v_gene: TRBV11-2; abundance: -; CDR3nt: TGTGCCAGCAGCTTCTTTGCGGGAGGGCTTGAGGAGACCCAGTACTTC; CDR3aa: CASSFFAGGLEETQYF
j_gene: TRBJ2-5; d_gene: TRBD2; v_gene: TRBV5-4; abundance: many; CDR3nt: TGTGCCAGCAGCGTGGAAAGGACGTCCCCGGGAGGGACCCAGTACTTC; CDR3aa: CASSVERTSPGGTQYF
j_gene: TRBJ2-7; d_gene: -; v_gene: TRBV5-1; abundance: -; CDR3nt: TGCGCCAGCAGCTTGGGGGTAGGGACCGAGCAGTACTTC; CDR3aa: CASSLGVGTEQYF
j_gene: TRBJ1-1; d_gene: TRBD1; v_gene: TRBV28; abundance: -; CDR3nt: TGTGCCAGCAGTTTGATTGAACAGGGGTACATGAACACTGAAGCTTTCTTT; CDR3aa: CASSLIEQGYMNTEAFF
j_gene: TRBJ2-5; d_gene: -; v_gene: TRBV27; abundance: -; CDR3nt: TGTGCCAGCAGTACCATTGGGCGGGAGACCCAGTACTTC; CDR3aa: CASSTIGRETQYF
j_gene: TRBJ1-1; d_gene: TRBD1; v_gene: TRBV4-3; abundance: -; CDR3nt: TGCGCCAGCAGTCCGGGACCAGGGGGTATGAACACTGAAGCTTTCTTT; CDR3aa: CASSPGPGGMNTEAFF
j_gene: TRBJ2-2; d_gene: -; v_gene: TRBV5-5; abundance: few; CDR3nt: TGTGCCAGCAGCTTGGAAGGATGGGGCCAGGGAGAAACCGGGGAGCTGTTTTTT; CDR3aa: CASSLEGWGQGETGELFF
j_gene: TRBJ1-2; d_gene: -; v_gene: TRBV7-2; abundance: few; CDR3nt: TGTGCCAGCAGCTCAGGGGTGGCCGGCTACACCTTC; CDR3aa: CASSSGVAGYTF
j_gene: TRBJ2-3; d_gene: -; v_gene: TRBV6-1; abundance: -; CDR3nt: TGTGCCAGCAGTGAAAGACTAATCACAGATACGCAGTATTTT; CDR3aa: CASSERLITDTQYF
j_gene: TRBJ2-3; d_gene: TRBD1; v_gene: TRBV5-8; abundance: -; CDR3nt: TGTGCCAGCAGCCCCCGGGACAGGGAGGAAGATACGCAGTATTTT; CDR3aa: CASSPRDREEDTQYF
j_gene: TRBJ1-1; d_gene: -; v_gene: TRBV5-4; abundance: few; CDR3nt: TGTGCCAGCAGTGAGACAAGGGGGACTGAAGCTTTCTTT; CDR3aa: CASSETRGTEAFF
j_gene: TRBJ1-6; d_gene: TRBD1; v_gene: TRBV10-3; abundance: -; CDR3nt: TGTGCCATCAGTGAGTCTTGGACAGGCTCCTATAATTCACCCCTCCACTTT; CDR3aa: CAISESWTGSYNSPLHF
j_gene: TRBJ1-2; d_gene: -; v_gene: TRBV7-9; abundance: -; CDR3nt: TGTGCCAGCAGCTCTACAGGGTTAGGCTACACCTTC; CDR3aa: CASSSTGLGYTF
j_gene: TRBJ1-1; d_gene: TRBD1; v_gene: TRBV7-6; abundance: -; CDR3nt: TGTGCCAGCAGCTCCCGGGCACCGACAGGGGGAGGGACTGAAGCTTTCTTT; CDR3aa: CASSSRAPTGGGTEAFF
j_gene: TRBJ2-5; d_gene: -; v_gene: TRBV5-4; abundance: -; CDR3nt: TGTGCCAGCAGCTTGGGAAGGGACATTAACGTGGGGGAGCAGTACTTC; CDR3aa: CASSLGRDINVGEQYF
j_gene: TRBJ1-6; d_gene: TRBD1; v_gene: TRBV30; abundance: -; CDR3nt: TGTGCCTGGAGTGTAGTTAGGTTTGGGTCAGGGGGCACGAGACCCCTCCACTTT; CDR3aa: CAWSVVRFGSGGTRPLHF
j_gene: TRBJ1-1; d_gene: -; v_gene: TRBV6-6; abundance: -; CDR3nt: TGTGCCAGCAGTTACTTAGTTACTGAAGCTTTCTTT; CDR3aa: CASSYLVTEAFF
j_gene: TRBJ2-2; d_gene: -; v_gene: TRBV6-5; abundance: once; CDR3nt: TGTGCCAGCAGTTACAGGACTGGCACCGGGGAGCTGTTTTTT; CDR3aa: CASSYRTGTGELFF
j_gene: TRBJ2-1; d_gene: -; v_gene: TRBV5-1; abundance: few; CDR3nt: TGCGCCAGCAGTAGCGGATACTACAATGAGCAGTTCTTC; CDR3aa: CASSSGYYNEQFF
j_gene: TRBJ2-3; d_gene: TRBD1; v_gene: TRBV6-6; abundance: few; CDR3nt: TGTGCCAGCCCTGACCGGGACAGCCTTTCCACAGATACGCAGTATTTT; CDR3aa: CASPDRDSLSTDTQYF
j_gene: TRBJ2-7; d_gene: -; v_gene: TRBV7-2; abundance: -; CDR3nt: TGCGCCAGCAGCCAAGATACAGGTACCTACGAGCAGTACTTC; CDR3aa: CASSQDTGTYEQYF
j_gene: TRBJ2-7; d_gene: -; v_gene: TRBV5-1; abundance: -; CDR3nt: TGCGCCAGCAGCTCCTCCTACGAGCAGTACTTC; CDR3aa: CASSSSYEQYF
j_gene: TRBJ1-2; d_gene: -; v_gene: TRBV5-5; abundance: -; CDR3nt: TGTGCCAGCAGCGCCGGACCTGGGGGCTATGGCTACACCTTC; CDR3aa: CASSAGPGGYGYTF
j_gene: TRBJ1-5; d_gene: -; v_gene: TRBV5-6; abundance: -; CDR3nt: TGTGCCAGCAGCTTGGGAAGAAGCAATCAGCCCCAGCATTTT; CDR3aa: CASSLGRSNQPQHF
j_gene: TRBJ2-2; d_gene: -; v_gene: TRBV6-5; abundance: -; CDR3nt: TGTGCCAGCAGTTATCTAGGGGGAGGGTCCGGGGAGCTGTTTTTT; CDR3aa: CASSYLGGGSGELFF
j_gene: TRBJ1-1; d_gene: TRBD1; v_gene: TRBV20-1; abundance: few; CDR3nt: TGCAGTGCCATGGGACAGAATGAAGCTTTCTTT; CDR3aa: CSAMGQNEAFF
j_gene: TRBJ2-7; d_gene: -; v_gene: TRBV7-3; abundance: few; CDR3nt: TGTGCCAGCAGCCCCCGGCATTCTAGGGACCCCTACGAGCAGTACTTC; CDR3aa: CASSPRHSRDPYEQYF
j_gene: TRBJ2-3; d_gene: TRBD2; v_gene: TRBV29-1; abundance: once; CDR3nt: TGCAGCGTGGGACTAGCGGGCCTCACAGATACGCAGTATTTT; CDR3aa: CSVGLAGLTDTQYF